The next 18 T cell receptor beta chains were all read from a single sample in a study of blood T cells in healthy people across ages. PCR was performed a second time for about 6 to 12 cycles using a sample-barcoded 5' primer and a J-beta primer mix. TCRdb reprocessed the 5' RACE reads with MiXCR, giving one entry per CDR3 protein. The sample yields about 1.5 million distinct CDR3 sequences, roughly 43% seen once. The specimen sequenced was blood. These receptors all stem from a woman aged 18-29 years in good health.

The V and J genes are TRBV12-3 or TRBV12-4 and TRBJ2-7, with 8 bases that match TRBD1. This CDR3 is 16 amino acids long. V lost 5 bases and J lost 2; bases outside the gene matches: 11. The CDR3 here is CASSPRTGTLTYEQYF. The CDR3 DNA is TGTGCCAGCAGTCCCCGGACAGGGACCCTTACCTACGAGCAGTACTTC.

This chain uses TRBV29-1 with TRBJ1-1; the D gene is possibly TRBD1 (5 bases). With 7 bases removed from V and 0 bases from J, the gap between germline ends came to 12 bases. The CDR3 contains 13 residues. CDR1 and CDR2 from the germline V gene are SQVTM and ANQGSEA. CDR3 loop: CSARTNMNTEAFF. CDR3 in DNA: TGCAGCGCACGGACAAATATGAACACTGAAGCTTTCTTT.

The V and J genes are TRBV20-1 and TRBJ1-1, with D perhaps TRBD1 (6 bases). Germline V CDR1 and CDR2: DFQATT, SNEGSKA (reference sequence). The V gene lost 3 bases and the J gene lost 4 bases, with 33 bases spanning the gap. The CDR3 totals 20 residues. The CDR3 protein is CSASLAGHIPDTNWGTEAFF. The CDR3 DNA reads TGCAGTGCTAGTTTAGCGGGACATATCCCTGATACCAACTGGGGCACTGAAGCTTTCTTT.

The chain is built from TRBV4-1 and TRBJ2-6; 10 nucleotides agree with TRBD1. The CDR3 totals 19 residues. The germline CDR1 and CDR2 sequences are MGHRA and YSYEKL. V lost 4 bases to trimming and J lost 3 bases; unmatched junction nucleotides: 12. CDR3 in DNA: TGCGCCAGCAGCCGCCTACCGGGACAGGGGACGAGTGGGGCCAACGTCCTGACTTTC. Its translation: CASSRLPGQGTSGANVLTF.

The V gene is TRBV12-3 or TRBV12-4, the J gene TRBJ2-4; TRBD1 aligns across 10 bases. The tail of the sequence fits TRBJ2-7 better, so the J call may be wrong. There are 14 residues in the CDR3. The CDR3 sequence: CASSFGTGVSEQYF. The CDR3 nucleotides read TGTGCCAGCAGTTTTGGGACAGGGGTTTCCGAGCAGTACTTC.

The chain uses TRBV12-3 or TRBV12-4 and TRBJ2-2, with TRBD2 identical over 12 bases. The CDR3 has 17 residues. Losses at the gene ends were 6 bases for V and 4 bases for J; bases not matched to a gene: 9. The CDR3 reads CASRRLAGEPSTGELFF. The CDR3 DNA follows: TGTGCCAGCAGGCGACTAGCGGGAGAGCCAAGCACCGGGGAGCTGTTTTTT.

A note on this clonotype: Germline and junction disagree at one end, which may indicate a read error. The chain employs TRBV5-1 and TRBJ2-3; D uncertain. Looked up from germline, CDR1 is SGHRS and CDR2 is YFSETQ. This CDR3 has 15 residues. This chain's CDR3 is CASSLAASGTDAQYF. CDR3 DNA: TGCGCCAGCAGCTTGGCGGCGTCTGGCACAGATGCGCAGTATTTT.

The rearrangement joins TRBV5-1 to TRBJ1-2, with no clear D. Trimming removed 0 bases at V and 6 bases at J, with 15 bases between. Per the germline V gene, CDR1 is SGHRS and CDR2 is YFSETQ. The CDR3 is made up of 15 amino acids. As DNA, the CDR3 is TGCGCCAGCAGCTTGGCCGATCTGGGATCCGATGGCTACACCTTC. It yields the protein CASSLADLGSDGYTF.

This rearrangement joins TRBV20-1 to TRBJ1-5; D perhaps matches TRBD1 (5 bases). This CDR3 has 15 residues. Per germline, CDR1 DFQATT and CDR2 SNEGSKA (reference sequence). The V and J ends lost 4 bases and 0 bases respectively, with 13 bases between them. The CDR3 reads CSAKTGTGSNQPQHF. CDR3 nucleotides: TGCAGTGCTAAAACCGGGACGGGTAGCAATCAGCCCCAGCATTTT.

This clonotype has a handful of counts. This chain joins TRBV6-2 or TRBV6-3 and TRBJ2-2; the D is unclear. This CDR3 region has 15 residues. CDR1 MNHEY and CDR2 SVGEGT come from the germline V gene. V lost 10 bases to trimming and J lost 4 bases, with 19 bases between them. CDR3 sequence (DNA): TGTGCCACATATCCGTTCGGTACTTTCACCGGGGAGCTGTTTTTT. It encodes CATYPFGTFTGELFF.

V gene TRBV6-5 combines with J gene TRBJ1-4, with D tentatively TRBD1 (6 bases). V lost 6 bases and J 4 bases, leaving 12 bases between the germline ends. The CDR3 has 14 amino acids. The germline V gene has CDR1 MNHEY and CDR2 SVGAGI. The CDR3 DNA is TGTGCCAGCAGAGGACAGCGCCTTAATGAAAAACTGTTTTTT. Amino acids: CASRGQRLNEKLFF.

V and J are TRBV14 and TRBJ2-4; 7 bases align to TRBD2. The DNA end is a closer match to TRBJ2-7, so the J assignment may be wrong. The germline gives CDR1 SGHDN, CDR2 FVKESK. The CDR3 is 17 residues long. The CDR3 coding sequence is TGTGCCAGCAGCCAAGTTCGGGCTAGCGGTATACCCTACGAGCAGTACTTC. It specifies CASSQVRASGIPYEQYF.

CDR3 sequence (DNA): TGCAGCGTTGGGGGACGGCCACAAGAGACCCAGTACTTC. This sequence encodes CSVGGRPQETQYF. The gene calls are TRBV29-1 and TRBJ2-5; D may match TRBD1 or TRBD2 (5 bases each). This CDR3 spans 13 amino acids. Per the germline V gene, CDR1 is SQVTM and CDR2 is ANQGSEA. V lost 4 bases and J lost 2, with 11 bases in between.

DNA of the CDR3: TGCGCCAGCAGCTTCTCTAGCGGGAACGCAGATACGCAGTATTTT. It yields the protein CASSFSSGNADTQYF. V usage is TRBV5-1 and J usage is TRBJ2-3, with 9 bases aligning to TRBD2. Germline CDR1 and CDR2: SGHRS and YFSETQ. V dropped 2 bases and J dropped 4; count of bases not matched to a gene: 5. This CDR3 is 15 amino acids long.

The chain uses TRBV20-1 and TRBJ2-4; D might be TRBD1 (6 bases). The J call may be faulty, since TRBJ2-5 better matches the DNA end. This CDR3 is 13 amino acids long. CDR1 DFQATT and CDR2 SNEGSKA come from the germline V gene (reference sequence). Here the CDR3 reads CSATMTGSQTQYF. For the CDR3, the DNA is TGCAGTGCTACCATGACAGGATCCCAGACCCAGTACTTC.

This clonotype was recorded a few times. This chain connects TRBV27 to TRBJ2-1, with TRBD2 matching 11 bases. Germline V gene sequence: CDR1 MNHEY, CDR2 SMNVEV (reference sequence). Trimming removed 5 bases from V and 2 bases from J; junction bases left unmatched: 5. This CDR3 is built from 16 residues. CDR3 loop: CASSIIAGGPYNEQFF. The CDR3 nucleotides are TGTGCCAGCAGTATTATAGCGGGAGGGCCCTACAATGAGCAGTTCTTC.

The chain carries TRBV5-1 and TRBJ2-3; 10 bases are a match to TRBD2. In germline, CDR1 is SGHRS, CDR2 YFSETQ. The junction had 7 bases not matched to a gene; V was cut back by 1 base and J by 2 bases. The CDR3 runs 17 residues. The CDR3, as DNA: TGCGCCAGCAGCTTGTCGAGCGGGAGGGCCCCCACAGATACGCAGTATTTT. Translating gives CASSLSSGRAPTDTQYF.

V is TRBV6-6 and J is TRBJ1-2, with D uncertain. This CDR3 is 14 amino acids long. Trimming took 2 bases from V and 8 from J, leaving 15 bases between them. Germline assignment: CDR1 MNHNY and CDR2 SVGAGI (reference sequence). CDR3 in amino acids: CASSYTEEGWGYTF. The DNA of the CDR3 is TGTGCCAGCAGTTACACCGAGGAGGGATGGGGCTACACCTTC.